Each of the 5 T cell receptor beta chains below was sequenced from the same sample in a study of T cell therapy after organ transplantation. The time point denotes: 4-8 weeks after completion of therapy. Measured with immunoSEQ multiplex PCR; TCRdb has only the in-frame clones, and not every one. The table lists over 2,500 clones, about 86% of them singletons. No antigen has been identified for these receptors. Sequenced material: CD8+ T cells from blood, taken after autologous CMV-specific T cell therapy. The receptors here all came from a human patient who had received a solid organ transplant and had CMV disease. Part of the T cells may come from the graft donor.

This chain joins TRBV21-1 and TRBJ2-5; TRBD1, the table's D call, lacks a check against the DNA. The J call could be wrong; TRBJ2-7 is a better fit for the DNA end. TRBV21-1 is classified as a pseudogene. CDR3 size: 16 residues. This chain's CDR3 is CASAGVPRGRTYEQYF. The CDR3 DNA sequence: TGTGCCAGCGCCGGGGTCCCGAGGGGGCGAACCTACGAGCAGTACTTC.

The chain employs TRBV6-1 and TRBJ1-4; D might be TRBD1 (5 bases). Trimming stripped 4 bases from V and 8 bases from J, with 11 bases between. This CDR3 region has 13 residues. The germline V gene has CDR1 MNHNS and CDR2 SASEGT. The CDR3 region is CASSVRVLEKLFF. Written as DNA, the CDR3 is TGTGCCAGCAGTGTCAGGGTCTTAGAAAAACTGTTTTTT.

The V call is TRBV30, the J call TRBJ2-7, with 9 bases identical to TRBD1. V shed 5 bases and J 0 bases; nucleotides not matched to a gene: 2. Germline lookup yields CDR1 GTSNPN and CDR2 SVGIG (reference sequence). The CDR3 extends over 13 amino acids. CDR3 residues: CAWGTGNSYEQYF. CDR3 nucleotides: TGTGCCTGGGGGACAGGGAACTCCTACGAGCAGTACTTC.

The V call is TRBV5-6, the J call TRBJ1-1, with D possibly matching TRBD1 (5 bases). Per germline, CDR1 SGHDT and CDR2 YYEEEE. CDR3 size: 11 residues. V shed 1 base and J shed 7 bases, with 5 bases lying between them. This CDR3 reads CASSLTGEAFF. CDR3 nucleotide sequence: TGTGCCAGCAGCTTGACAGGTGAAGCTTTCTTT.

The rearrangement uses TRBV5-4 and TRBJ2-2; D is possibly TRBD1 or TRBD2 (5 bases each). CDR3 length: 16 residues. V was clipped by 0 bases and J by 6 bases, with 15 bases between them. Germline CDR1 reads SGHNT; CDR2 reads YYREEE (reference sequence). CDR3 region: CASSLGEHEGPGELFF. The CDR3 DNA sequence: TGTGCCAGCAGCTTGGGCGAGCACGAGGGGCCCGGGGAGCTGTTTTTT.